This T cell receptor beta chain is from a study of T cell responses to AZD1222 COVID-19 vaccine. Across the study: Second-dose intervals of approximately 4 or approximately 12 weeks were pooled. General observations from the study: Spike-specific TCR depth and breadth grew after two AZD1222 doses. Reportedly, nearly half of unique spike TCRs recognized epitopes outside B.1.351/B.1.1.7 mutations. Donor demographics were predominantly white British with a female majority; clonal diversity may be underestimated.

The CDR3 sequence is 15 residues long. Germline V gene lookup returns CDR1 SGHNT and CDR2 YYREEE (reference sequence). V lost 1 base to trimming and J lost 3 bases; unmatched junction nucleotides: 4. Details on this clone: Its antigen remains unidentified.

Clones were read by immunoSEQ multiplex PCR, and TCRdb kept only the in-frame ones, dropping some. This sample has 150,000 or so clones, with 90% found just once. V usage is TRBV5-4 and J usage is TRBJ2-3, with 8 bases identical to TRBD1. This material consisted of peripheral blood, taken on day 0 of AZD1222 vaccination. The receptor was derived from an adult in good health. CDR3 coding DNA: TGTGCCAGCAGCTTGCCGGGACAGGTGACAGATACGCAGTATTTT. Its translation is CASSLPGQVTDTQYF.